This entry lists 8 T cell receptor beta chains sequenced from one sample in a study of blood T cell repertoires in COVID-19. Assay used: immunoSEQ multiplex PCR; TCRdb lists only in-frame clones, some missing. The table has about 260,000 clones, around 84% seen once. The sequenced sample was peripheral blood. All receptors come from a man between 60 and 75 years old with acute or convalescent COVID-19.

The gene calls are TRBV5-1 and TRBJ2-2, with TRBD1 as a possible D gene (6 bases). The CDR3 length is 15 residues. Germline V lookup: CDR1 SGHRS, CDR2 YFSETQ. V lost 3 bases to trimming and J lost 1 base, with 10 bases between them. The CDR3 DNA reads TGCGCCAGCAGCTCCGGACAGATGAACACCGGGGAGCTGTTTTTT. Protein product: CASSSGQMNTGELFF. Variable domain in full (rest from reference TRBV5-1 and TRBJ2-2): KAGVTQTPRYLIKTRGQQVTLSCSPISGHRSVSWYQQTPGQGLQFLFEYFSETQRNKGNFPGRFSGRQFSNSRSEMNVSTLELGDSALYLCASSSGQMNTGELFFGEGSRLTVL.

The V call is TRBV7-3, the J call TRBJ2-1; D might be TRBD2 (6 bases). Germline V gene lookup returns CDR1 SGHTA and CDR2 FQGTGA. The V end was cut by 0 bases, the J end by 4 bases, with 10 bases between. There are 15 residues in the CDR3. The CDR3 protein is CASSLTAGPYNEQFF. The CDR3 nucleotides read TGTGCCAGCAGCTTAACTGCGGGACCGTACAATGAGCAGTTCTTC.

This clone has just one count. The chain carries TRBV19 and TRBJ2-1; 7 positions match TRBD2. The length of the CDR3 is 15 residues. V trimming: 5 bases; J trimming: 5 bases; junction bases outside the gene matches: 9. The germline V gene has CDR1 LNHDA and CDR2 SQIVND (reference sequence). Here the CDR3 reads CASSPGGRFNNEQFF. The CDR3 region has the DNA TGTGCCAGTAGTCCCGGGGGGAGATTCAACAATGAGCAGTTCTTC.

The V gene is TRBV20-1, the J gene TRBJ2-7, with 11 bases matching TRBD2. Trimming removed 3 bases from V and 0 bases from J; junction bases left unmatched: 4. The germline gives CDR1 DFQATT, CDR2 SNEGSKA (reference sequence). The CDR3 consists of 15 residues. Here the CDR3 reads CSASDSGRASYEQYF. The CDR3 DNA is TGCAGTGCTAGTGATAGCGGGAGGGCCTCCTACGAGCAGTACTTC.

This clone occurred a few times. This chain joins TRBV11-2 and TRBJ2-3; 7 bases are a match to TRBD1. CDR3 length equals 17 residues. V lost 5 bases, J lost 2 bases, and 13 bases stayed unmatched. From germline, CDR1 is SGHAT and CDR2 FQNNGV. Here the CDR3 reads CASSPGQSNYLTDTQYF. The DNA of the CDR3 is TGTGCCAGCAGCCCGGGACAGAGCAACTATCTCACAGATACGCAGTATTTT.

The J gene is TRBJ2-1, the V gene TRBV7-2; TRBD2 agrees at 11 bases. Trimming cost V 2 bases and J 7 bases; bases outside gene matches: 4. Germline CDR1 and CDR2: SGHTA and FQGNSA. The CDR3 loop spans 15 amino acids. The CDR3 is CASSLWLAGGNEQFF. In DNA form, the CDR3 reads TGTGCCAGCAGCTTATGGCTAGCGGGGGGTAATGAGCAGTTCTTC.

The CDR3 nucleotides are TGTGCCAGCATGGATTTGGAGGACTCCTACAATGAGCAGTTCTTC. As protein: CASMDLEDSYNEQFF. The chain employs TRBV2 and TRBJ2-1, with a tentative D call TRBD2 (5 bases). CDR1 is SNHLY, CDR2 FYNNEI, per germline. This CDR3 has 15 amino acids. V lost 7 bases, J lost 0 bases, and 13 bases lay in between. Using reference TRBV2 and TRBJ2-1 for the parts outside the CDR3, the full variable domain is EPEVTQTPSHQVTQMGQEVILRCVPISNHLYFYWYRQILGQKVEFLVSFYNNEISEKSEIFDDQFSVERPDGSNFTLKIRSTKLEDSAMYFCASMDLEDSYNEQFFGPGTRLTVL.

Here the CDR3 reads CASSQDWFRGGAGGLEQFF. The CDR3 DNA follows: TGCGCCAGCAGCCAAGATTGGTTCCGCGGGGGAGCGGGGGGGCTTGAGCAGTTCTTC. This chain uses TRBV4-1 with TRBJ2-1; 10 nucleotides line up with TRBD2. From germline, CDR1 is MGHRA and CDR2 YSYEKL. Trimming cost V 0 bases and J 9 bases; bases outside gene matches: 17. This CDR3 has 19 amino acids.